This T cell receptor beta chain was recorded in a study of T cell repertoires and HLA-DP antigens. The CDR3 has 12 residues. Germline assignment: CDR1 KGHSH and CDR2 LQKENI. V was shortened by 2 bases and J by 8 bases, with 9 bases between the two germline ends. Some clones are missing from TCRdb's copy, which holds only in-frame ones; the method was immunoSEQ multiplex PCR. The profile shows around 100,000 clones, around 93% of them singletons. Concerning this clone: Its antigen is unidentified.

The sample comprised CD4+ T cells from PBMCs. The chain has TRBV18 and TRBJ1-2, with no clear D. This receptor was identified in a woman aged 18-30 years in good health and CMV-seronegative. As DNA, the CDR3 is TGTGCCAGCTCACCAGGGCGCGGGGGCTACACCTTC. This sequence encodes CASSPGRGGYTF.